The clone carrying this TCR beta chain was detected only a few times. Its specificity is unknown. Using a J-beta primer mix together with a sample-barcoded 5' primer, a second PCR was run for roughly 6 to 12 cycles. A single record per CDR3 protein comes from TCRdb applying MiXCR to the 5' RACE reads. The sample shows some 900,000 distinct CDR3 sequences, about 48% of them seen only once. This record comes from a study of blood T cells in healthy people across ages. General study points: Relative to aged donors, long-lived donors carried more naive CD4+ cells and displayed higher diversity. Getting older went along with TCR beta diversity per million T cells dropping roughly linearly.

For every donor, a draw yielded approximately 9.8 milliliters of peripheral blood. They isolated at least 6.5 million PBMCs from each sample. Sequencing used blood. The clonotype originates from a man aged 30 to 45 in good health.

The DNA of the CDR3 is TGCAGTGCTCCTTTGGCCGGGACAGGTGAATACTCTGGGGCCAACGTCCTGACTTTC. This codes for CSAPLAGTGEYSGANVLTF. This rearrangement joins TRBV20-1 to TRBJ2-6; 8 nucleotides agree with TRBD1. The CDR3 is made up of 19 amino acids. The J segment lost 0 bases and the V segment lost 5 bases, leaving 15 bases of the junction unmatched. Germline CDR1 DFQATT, CDR2 SNEGSKA (reference sequence).